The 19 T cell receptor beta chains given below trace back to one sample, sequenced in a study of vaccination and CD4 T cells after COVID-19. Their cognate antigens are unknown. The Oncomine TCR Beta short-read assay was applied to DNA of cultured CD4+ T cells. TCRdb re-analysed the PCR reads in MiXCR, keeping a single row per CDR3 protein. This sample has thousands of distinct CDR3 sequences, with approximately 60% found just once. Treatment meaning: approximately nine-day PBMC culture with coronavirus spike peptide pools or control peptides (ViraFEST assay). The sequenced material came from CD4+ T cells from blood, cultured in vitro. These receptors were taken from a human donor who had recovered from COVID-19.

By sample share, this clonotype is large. DNA of the CDR3: TGTGCCAGCAGCTTAGTAACAGGGATGAACACTGAAGCTTTCTTT. It translates to CASSLVTGMNTEAFF. V and J are TRBV7-2 and TRBJ1-1; maybe TRBD1 (6 bases). Trimming took off 1 base at V and 0 bases at J, with 9 bases between the two ends. Germline loops: CDR1 SGHTA, CDR2 FQGNSA. This CDR3 has 15 amino acids.

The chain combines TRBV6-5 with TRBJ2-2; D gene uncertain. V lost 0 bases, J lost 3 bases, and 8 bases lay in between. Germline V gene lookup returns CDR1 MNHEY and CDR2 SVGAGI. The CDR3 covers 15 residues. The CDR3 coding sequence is TGTGCCAGCAGTTACTCCGCGGAAGACACCGGGGAGCTGTTTTTT. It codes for CASSYSAEDTGELFF.

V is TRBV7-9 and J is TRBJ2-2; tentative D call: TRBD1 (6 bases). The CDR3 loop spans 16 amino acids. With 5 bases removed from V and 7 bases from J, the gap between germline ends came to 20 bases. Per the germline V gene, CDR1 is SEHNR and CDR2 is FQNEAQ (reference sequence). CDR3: CASSPQGFWGIGELFF. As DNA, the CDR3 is TGTGCCAGCAGCCCACAGGGATTTTGGGGCATCGGGGAGCTGTTTTTT.

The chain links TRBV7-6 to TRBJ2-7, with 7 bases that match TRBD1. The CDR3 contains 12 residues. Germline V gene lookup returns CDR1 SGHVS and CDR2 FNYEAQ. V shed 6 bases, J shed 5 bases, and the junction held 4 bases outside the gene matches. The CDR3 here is CASSQGGHEQYF. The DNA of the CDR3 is TGTGCCAGCAGTCAAGGGGGCCACGAGCAGTACTTC.

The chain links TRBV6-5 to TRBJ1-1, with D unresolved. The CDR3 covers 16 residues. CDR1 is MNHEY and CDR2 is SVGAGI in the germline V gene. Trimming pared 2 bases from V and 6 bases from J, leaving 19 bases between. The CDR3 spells CASSYGFRTDNPEAFF. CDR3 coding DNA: TGTGCCAGCAGTTACGGGTTCCGGACGGATAACCCTGAAGCTTTCTTT.

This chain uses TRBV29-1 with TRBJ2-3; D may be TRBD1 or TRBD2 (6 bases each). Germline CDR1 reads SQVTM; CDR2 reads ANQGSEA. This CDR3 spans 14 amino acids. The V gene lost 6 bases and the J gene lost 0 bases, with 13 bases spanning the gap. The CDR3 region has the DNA TGCAGCGTCCAAGGGGGGACAAGCACAGATACGCAGTATTTT. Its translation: CSVQGGTSTDTQYF.

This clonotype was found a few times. This CDR3 is CASSLQGAYNSPLHF. The CDR3 DNA reads as TGTGCCAGCAGTTTACAGGGGGCCTATAATTCACCCCTCCACTTT. The chain combines TRBV27 with TRBJ1-6; 7 bases are a match to TRBD1. The V gene end was trimmed by 2 bases and the J gene end by 2 bases; junction bases not matched to a gene: 0. Germline assignment: CDR1 MNHEY and CDR2 SMNVEV (reference sequence). This CDR3 contains 15 residues.

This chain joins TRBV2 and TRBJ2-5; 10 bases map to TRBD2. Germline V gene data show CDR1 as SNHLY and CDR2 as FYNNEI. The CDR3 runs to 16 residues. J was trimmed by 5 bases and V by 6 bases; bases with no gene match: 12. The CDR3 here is CASRARLAGGRETQYF. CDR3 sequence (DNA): TGTGCCAGCAGGGCCCGTTTAGCGGGAGGAAGGGAGACCCAGTACTTC.

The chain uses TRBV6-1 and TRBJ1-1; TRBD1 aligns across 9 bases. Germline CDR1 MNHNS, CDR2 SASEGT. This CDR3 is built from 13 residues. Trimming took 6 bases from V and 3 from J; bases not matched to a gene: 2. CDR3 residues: CASRGQGYTEAFF. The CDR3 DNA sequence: TGTGCCAGCAGGGGACAGGGCTACACTGAAGCTTTCTTT.

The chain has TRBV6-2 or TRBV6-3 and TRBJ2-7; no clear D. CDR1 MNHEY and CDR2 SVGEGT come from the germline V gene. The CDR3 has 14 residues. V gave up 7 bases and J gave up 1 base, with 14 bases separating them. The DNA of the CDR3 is TGTGCCAGCACCCACTCAGTGGAATCCTACGAGCAGTACTTC. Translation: CASTHSVESYEQYF.

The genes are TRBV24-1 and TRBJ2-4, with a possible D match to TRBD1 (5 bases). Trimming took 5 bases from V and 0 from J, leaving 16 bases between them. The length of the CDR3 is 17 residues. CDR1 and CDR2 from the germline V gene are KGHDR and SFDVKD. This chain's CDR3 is CATSAEDIFLAKNIQYF. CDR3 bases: TGTGCCACCAGTGCAGAGGACATCTTTTTAGCCAAAAACATTCAGTACTTC.

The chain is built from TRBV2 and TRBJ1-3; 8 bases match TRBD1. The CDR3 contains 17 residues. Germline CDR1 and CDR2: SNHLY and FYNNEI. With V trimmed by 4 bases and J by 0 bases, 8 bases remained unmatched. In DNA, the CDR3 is TGTGCCAGCAGTGGGAGACAGGGGCTGTTCTCTGGAAACACCATATATTTT. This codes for CASSGRQGLFSGNTIYF.

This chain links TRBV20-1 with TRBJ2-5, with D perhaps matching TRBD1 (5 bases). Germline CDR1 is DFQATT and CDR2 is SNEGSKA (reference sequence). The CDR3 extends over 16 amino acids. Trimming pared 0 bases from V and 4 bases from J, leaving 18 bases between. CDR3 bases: TGCAGTGCTAGAGATTTTTCGCAGGGCCGGGTAGAGACCCAGTACTTC. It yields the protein CSARDFSQGRVETQYF.

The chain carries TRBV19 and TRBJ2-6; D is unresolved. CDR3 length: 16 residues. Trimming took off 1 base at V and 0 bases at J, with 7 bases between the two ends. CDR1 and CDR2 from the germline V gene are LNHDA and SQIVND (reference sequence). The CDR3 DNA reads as TGTGCCAGTAGTATAGGTCGCTACTCTGGGGCCAACGTCCTGACTTTC. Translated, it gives CASSIGRYSGANVLTF.

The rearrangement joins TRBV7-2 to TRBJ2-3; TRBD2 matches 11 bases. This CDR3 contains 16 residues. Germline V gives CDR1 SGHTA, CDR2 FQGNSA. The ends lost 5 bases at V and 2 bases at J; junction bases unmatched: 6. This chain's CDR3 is CASSGPSGGSTDTQYF. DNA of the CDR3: TGTGCCAGCAGCGGACCTAGCGGGGGGTCCACAGATACGCAGTATTTT.

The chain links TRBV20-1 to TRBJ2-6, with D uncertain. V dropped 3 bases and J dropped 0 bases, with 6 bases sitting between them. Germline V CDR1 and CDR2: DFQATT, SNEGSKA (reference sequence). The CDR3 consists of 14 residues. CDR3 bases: TGCAGTGCTAGTCCCGTCTCTGGGGCCAACGTCCTGACTTTC. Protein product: CSASPVSGANVLTF.

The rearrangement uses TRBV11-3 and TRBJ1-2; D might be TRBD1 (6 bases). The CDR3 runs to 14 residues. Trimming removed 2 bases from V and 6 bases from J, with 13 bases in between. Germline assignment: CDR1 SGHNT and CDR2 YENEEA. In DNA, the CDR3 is TGTGCCAGCAGCTTAAACGGGGACATGAATGGCTACACCTTC. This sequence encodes CASSLNGDMNGYTF.

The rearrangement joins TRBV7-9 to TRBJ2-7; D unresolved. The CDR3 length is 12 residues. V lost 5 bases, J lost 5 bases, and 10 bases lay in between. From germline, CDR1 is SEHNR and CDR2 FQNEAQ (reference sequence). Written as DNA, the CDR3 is TGTGCCAGCAGCCAACATACCCACGAGCAGTACTTC. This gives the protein CASSQHTHEQYF.

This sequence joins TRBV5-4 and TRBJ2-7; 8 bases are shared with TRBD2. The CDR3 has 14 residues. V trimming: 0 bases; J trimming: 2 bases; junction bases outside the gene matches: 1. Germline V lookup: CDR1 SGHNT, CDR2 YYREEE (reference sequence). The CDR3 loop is CASSLDSGAYEQYF. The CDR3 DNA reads TGTGCCAGCAGCTTGGATAGCGGGGCCTACGAGCAGTACTTC. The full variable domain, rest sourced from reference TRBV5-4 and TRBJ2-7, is ETGVTQSPTHLIKTRGQQVTLRCSSQSGHNTVSWYQQALGQGPQFIFQYYREEENGRGNFPPRFSGLQFPNYSSELNVNALELDDSALYLCASSLDSGAYEQYFGPGTRLTVT.